This T cell receptor (beta chain) was observed in a study of control samples from healthy donors and cancer patients. Clones were sequenced by immunoSEQ multiplex PCR, and TCRdb holds only the in-frame ones, with some missing. The table includes 170,000 or so clones, over 85% detected once. The CDR3 covers 13 residues. Germline V gives CDR1 LNHDA, CDR2 SQIVND (reference sequence). V was pared by 5 bases and J by 5 bases, with 9 bases between. This sequence joins TRBV19 and TRBJ2-2; possibly TRBD2 for D (5 bases). The sequence came from a young man in good health. The sample taken for sequencing was blood. CDR3 region: CASSPTGTGELFF. In nucleotides, the CDR3 is TGTGCCAGTAGTCCCACGGGAACCGGGGAGCTGTTTTTT.